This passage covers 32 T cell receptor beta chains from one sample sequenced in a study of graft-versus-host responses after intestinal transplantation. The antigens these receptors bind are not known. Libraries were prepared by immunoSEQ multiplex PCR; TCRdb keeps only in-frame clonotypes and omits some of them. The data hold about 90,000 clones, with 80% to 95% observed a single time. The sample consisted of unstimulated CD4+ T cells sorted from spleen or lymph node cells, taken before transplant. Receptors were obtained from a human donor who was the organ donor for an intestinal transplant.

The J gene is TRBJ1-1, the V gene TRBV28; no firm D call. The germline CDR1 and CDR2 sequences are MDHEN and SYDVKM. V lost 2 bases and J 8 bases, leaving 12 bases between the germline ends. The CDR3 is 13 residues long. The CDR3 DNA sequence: TGTGCCAGCAGTTTAAGTGGCCCTGCCGAAGCTTTCTTT. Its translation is CASSLSGPAEAFF.

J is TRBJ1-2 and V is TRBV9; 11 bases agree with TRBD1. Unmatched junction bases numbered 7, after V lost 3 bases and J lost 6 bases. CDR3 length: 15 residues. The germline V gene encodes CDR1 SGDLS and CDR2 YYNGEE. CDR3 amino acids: CASSEDRGRLNGYTF. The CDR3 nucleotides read TGTGCCAGCAGCGAGGACAGGGGGCGACTCAATGGCTACACCTTC.

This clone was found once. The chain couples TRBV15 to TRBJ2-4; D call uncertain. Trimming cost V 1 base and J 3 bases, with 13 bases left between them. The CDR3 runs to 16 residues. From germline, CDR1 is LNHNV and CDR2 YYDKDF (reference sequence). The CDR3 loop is CATSRAAGSGKNIQYF. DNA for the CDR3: TGTGCCACCAGCAGAGCGGCCGGGTCTGGCAAAAACATTCAGTACTTC.

The CDR3: CASSSRDSNFYEQYF. CDR3 nucleotide sequence: TGTGCCAGCAGCTCCCGGGACAGCAACTTCTACGAGCAGTACTTC. This chain links TRBV7-9 with TRBJ2-7; 7 bases line up with TRBD1. J lost 3 bases, V lost 4 bases, and 9 bases had no gene match. This CDR3 spans 15 amino acids. Germline V gene lookup returns CDR1 SEHNR and CDR2 FQNEAQ (reference sequence).

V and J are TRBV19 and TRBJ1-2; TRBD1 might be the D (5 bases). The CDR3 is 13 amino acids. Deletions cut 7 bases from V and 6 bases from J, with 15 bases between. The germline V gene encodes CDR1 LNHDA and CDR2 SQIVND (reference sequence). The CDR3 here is CASNPQGTDGYTF. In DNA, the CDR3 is TGTGCCAGTAACCCCCAGGGAACGGATGGCTACACCTTC.

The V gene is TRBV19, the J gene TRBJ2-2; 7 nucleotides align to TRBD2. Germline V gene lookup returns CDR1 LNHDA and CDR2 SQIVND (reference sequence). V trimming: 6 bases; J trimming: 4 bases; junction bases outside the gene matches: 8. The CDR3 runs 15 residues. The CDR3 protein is CASSRRGRVTGELFF. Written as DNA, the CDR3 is TGTGCCAGTAGCCGGAGAGGGAGGGTCACCGGGGAGCTGTTTTTT.

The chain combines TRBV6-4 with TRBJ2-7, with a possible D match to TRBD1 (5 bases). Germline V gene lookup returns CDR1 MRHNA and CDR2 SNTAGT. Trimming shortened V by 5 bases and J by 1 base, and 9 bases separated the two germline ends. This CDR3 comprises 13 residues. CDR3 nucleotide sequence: TGTGCCAGCAGTAAAGACAGATCCTACGAGCAGTACTTC. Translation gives CASSKDRSYEQYF.

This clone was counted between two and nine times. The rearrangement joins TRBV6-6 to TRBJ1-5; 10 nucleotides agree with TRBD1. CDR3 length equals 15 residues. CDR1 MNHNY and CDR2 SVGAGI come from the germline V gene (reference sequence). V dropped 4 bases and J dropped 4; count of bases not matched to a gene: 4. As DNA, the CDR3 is TGTGCCAGCAGTTCACGGACAGGGGGGAATCAGCCCCAGCATTTT. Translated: CASSSRTGGNQPQHF.

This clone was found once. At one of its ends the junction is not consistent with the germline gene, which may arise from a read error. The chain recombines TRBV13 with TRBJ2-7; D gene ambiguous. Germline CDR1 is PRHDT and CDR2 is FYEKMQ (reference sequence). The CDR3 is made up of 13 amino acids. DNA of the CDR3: TGTGCCAGCAGCTTAGGAACTAATCTACGGCCTCACTTC. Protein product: CASSLGTNLRPHF. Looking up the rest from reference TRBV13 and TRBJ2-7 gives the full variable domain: AAGVIQSPRHLIKEKRETATLKCYPIPRHDTVYWYQQGPGQDPQFLISFYEKMQSDKGSIPDRFSAQQFSDYHSELNMSSLELGDSALYFCASSLGTNLRPHFGPGTRLTVT.

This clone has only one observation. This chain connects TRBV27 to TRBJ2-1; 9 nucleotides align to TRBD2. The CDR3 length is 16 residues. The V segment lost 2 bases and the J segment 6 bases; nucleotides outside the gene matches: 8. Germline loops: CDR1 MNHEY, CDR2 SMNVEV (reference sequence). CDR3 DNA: TGTGCCAGCAGTTTAGCGGGAGGGCCCCTCAGCAATGAGCAGTTCTTC. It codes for CASSLAGGPLSNEQFF.

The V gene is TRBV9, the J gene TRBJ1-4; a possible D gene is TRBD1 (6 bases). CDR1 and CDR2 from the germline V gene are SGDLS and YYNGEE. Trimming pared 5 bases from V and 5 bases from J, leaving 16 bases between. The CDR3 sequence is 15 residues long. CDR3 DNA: TGTGCCAGCAGTGACCGGACAGACCTGAATGAAAAACTGTTTTTT. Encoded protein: CASSDRTDLNEKLFF.

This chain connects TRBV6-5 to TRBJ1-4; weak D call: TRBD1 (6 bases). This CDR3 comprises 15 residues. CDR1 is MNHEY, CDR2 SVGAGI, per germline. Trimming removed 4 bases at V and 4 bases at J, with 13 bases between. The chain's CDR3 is CASSLRGGINEKLFF. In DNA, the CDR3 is TGTGCCAGCAGTTTGAGGGGGGGGATTAATGAAAAACTGTTTTTT.

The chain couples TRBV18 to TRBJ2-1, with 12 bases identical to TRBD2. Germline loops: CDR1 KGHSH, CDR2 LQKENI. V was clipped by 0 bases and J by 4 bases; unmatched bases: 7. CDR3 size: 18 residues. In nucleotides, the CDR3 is TGTGCCAGCTCACCACCGACTAGCGGGGGTTCCTTTTACAATGAGCAGTTCTTC. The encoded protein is CASSPPTSGGSFYNEQFF.

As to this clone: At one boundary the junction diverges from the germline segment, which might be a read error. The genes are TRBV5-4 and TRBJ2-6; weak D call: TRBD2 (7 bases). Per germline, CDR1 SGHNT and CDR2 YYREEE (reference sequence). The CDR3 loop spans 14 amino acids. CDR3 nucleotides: TGTGCCAGCAGAAGAGATGGGGGGGCCAACGTCCTGACCTTC. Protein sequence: CASRRDGGANVLTF.

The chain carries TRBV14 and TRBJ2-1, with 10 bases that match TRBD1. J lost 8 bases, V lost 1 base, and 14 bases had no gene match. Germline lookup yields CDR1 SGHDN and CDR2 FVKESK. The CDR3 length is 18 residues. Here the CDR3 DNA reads TGTGCCAGCAGCCAAGTGCCCTTCCGACAGGGGGCTTCCGATGAGCAGTTCTTC. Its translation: CASSQVPFRQGASDEQFF.

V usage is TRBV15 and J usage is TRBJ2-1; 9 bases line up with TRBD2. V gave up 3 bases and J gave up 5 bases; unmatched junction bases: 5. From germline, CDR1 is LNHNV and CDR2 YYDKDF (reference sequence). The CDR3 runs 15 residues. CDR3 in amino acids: CATSSRLAGHNEQFF. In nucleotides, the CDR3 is TGTGCCACCAGCAGTCGGCTAGCGGGACACAATGAGCAGTTCTTC. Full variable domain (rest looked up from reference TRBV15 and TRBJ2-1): DAMVIQNPRYQVTQFGKPVTLSCSQTLNHNVMYWYQQKSSQAPKLLFHYYDKDFNNEADTPDNFQSRRPNTSFCFLDIRSPGLGDTAMYLCATSSRLAGHNEQFFGPGTRLTVL.

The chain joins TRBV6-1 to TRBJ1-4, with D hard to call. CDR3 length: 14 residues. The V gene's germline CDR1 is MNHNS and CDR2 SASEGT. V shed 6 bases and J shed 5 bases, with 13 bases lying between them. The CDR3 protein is CASRVDPINEKLFF. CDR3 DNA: TGTGCCAGCAGGGTAGATCCGATAAATGAAAAACTGTTTTTT.

CDR3 DNA: TGTGCCAGCAGCCCCCGACAGACTAATTCACCCCTCCACTTT. Translation: CASSPRQTNSPLHF. V and J are TRBV11-1 and TRBJ1-6, with D perhaps TRBD1 (5 bases). The V gene lost 5 bases and the J gene lost 6 bases, with 11 bases spanning the gap. In germline, CDR1 is SGHAT, CDR2 FQDESV (reference sequence). CDR3 size: 14 residues.

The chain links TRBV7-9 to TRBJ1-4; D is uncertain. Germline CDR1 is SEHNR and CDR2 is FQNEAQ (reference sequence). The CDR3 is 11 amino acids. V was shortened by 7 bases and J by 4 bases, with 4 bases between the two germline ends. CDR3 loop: CASTYNEKLFF. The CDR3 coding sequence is TGTGCCAGCACTTATAATGAAAAACTGTTTTTT.

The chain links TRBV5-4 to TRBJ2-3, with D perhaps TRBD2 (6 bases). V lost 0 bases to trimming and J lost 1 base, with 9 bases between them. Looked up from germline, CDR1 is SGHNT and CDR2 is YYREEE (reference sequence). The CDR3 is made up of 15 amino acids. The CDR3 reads CASSLDPGGTDTQYF. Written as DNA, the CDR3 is TGTGCCAGCAGCTTGGATCCGGGAGGCACAGATACGCAGTATTTT.

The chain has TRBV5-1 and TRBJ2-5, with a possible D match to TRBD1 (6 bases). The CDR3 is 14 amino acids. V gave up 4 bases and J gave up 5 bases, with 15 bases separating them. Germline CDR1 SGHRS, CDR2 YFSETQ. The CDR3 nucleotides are TGCGCCAGCAGCGCGGACAGTGGAGTCGAGACCCAGTACTTC. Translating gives CASSADSGVETQYF.

CDR3 in DNA: TGTGCCAGCCGCTTGGCAGGGATCTCTGGAAACACCATATATTTT. Translation: CASRLAGISGNTIYF. The J gene is TRBJ1-3, the V gene TRBV2; D perhaps matches TRBD1 (5 bases). This CDR3 is built from 15 residues. Germline CDR1 reads SNHLY; CDR2 reads FYNNEI. With 8 bases removed from V and 0 bases from J, the gap between germline ends came to 14 bases.

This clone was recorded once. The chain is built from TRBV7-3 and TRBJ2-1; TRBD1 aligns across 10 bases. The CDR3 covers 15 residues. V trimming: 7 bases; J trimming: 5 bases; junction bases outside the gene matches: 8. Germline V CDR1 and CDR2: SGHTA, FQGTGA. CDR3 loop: CASNPTGGVNNEQFF. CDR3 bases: TGTGCCAGCAACCCGACAGGGGGCGTAAACAATGAGCAGTTCTTC.

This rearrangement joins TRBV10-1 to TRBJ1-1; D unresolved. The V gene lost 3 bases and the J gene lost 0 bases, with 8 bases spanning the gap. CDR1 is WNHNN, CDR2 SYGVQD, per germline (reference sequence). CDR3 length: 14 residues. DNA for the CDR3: TGCGCCAGCAGTGACCCTATGATGAACACTGAAGCTTTCTTT. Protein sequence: CASSDPMMNTEAFF.

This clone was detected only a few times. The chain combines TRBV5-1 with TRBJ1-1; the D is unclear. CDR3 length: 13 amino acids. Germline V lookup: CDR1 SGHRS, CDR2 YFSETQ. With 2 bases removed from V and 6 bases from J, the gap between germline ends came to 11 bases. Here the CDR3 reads CASSFEGVAEAFF. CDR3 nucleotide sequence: TGCGCCAGCAGCTTCGAGGGAGTCGCTGAAGCTTTCTTT.

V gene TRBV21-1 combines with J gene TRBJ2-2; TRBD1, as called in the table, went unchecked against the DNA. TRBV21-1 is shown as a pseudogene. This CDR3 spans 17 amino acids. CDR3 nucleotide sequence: TGTGCCAGCAGCAAAGAGGCCAGGGAATCGTTAGCCGGGGAGCTGTTTTTT. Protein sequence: CASSKEARESLAGELFF.

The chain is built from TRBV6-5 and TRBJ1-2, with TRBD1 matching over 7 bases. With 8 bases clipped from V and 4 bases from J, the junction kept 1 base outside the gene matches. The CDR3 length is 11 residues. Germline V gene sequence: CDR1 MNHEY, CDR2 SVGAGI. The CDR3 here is CASGTAYGYTF. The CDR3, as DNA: TGTGCCAGCGGGACAGCCTATGGCTACACCTTC.

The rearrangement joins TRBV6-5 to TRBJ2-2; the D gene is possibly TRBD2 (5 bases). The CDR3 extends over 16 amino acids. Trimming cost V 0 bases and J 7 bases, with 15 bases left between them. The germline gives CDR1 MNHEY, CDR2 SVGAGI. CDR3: CASSYSGLVRFGELFF. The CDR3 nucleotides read TGTGCCAGCAGTTACTCTGGACTGGTCCGGTTCGGGGAGCTGTTTTTT.

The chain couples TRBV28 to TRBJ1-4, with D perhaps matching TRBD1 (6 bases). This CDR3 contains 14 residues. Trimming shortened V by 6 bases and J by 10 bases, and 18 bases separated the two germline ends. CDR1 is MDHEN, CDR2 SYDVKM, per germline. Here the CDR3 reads CASRLDSWAGKLFF. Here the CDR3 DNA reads TGTGCCAGCAGGTTGGACAGTTGGGCGGGAAAACTGTTTTTT.

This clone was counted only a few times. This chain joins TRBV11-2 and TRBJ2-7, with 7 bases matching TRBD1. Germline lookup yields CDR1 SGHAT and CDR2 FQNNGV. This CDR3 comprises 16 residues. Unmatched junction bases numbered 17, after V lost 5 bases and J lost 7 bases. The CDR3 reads CASSLKSLRGPGEQYF. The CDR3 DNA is TGTGCCAGCAGCCTAAAGAGCCTTAGGGGGCCGGGGGAGCAGTACTTC.

The CDR3: CASSLPQGSQETQYF. In DNA form, the CDR3 reads TGTGCCAGCAGTTTACCACAGGGATCCCAAGAGACCCAGTACTTC. The V gene is TRBV28, the J gene TRBJ2-5, with D possibly matching TRBD1 (6 bases). The CDR3 spans 15 residues. Per germline, CDR1 MDHEN and CDR2 SYDVKM. The V gene lost 2 bases and the J gene lost 1 base, with 11 bases spanning the gap.

CDR3 residues: CASSLLTGGGTEAFF. Here the CDR3 DNA reads TGTGCCAGCAGTTTATTGACAGGGGGTGGCACTGAAGCTTTCTTT. This chain uses TRBV27 with TRBJ1-1; the match to TRBD1 covers 9 bases. The CDR3 loop spans 15 amino acids. The germline gives CDR1 MNHEY, CDR2 SMNVEV (reference sequence). With 1 base clipped from V and 4 bases from J, the junction kept 4 bases outside the gene matches.